This TCR beta chain is from a study of glioma-infiltrating T cells after dendritic cell vaccination. Only in-frame clones appear in the TCRdb table, and some are missing; sequencing was by immunoSEQ multiplex PCR. This table holds more than 20,000 clones, about 90% found once. This clone has a single count. What it binds is not known. Time point indicated: after dendritic cell vaccination, including at tumor progression/relapse. Germline loops: CDR1 MGHRA, CDR2 YSYEKL. CDR3 size: 16 residues. With V trimmed by 1 base and J by 4 bases, 2 bases remained unmatched. Study-level results: No direct clonality-survival link was found; a diverse polyclonal response may matter.

The chain combines TRBV4-1 with TRBJ1-5, with 12 bases identical to TRBD1. The clonotype was recovered from a human donor with glioblastoma. This sample comprised blood, obtained after dendritic cell vaccination. CDR3 nucleotides: TGCGCCAGCAGCCAAGGGGACAGGGGGCGGAATCAGCCCCAGCATTTT. This encodes CASSQGDRGRNQPQHF.